This T cell receptor beta chain was recorded in a study of technical replicates of blood from a few donors. TCRdb's copy holds only in-frame clones and misses some; the assay was immunoSEQ multiplex PCR. The sample holds 15,000 to 20,000 clones, more than 75% seen once. Germline CDR1 is SGHRS and CDR2 is YFSETQ. The length of the CDR3 is 12 residues. Trimming shortened V by 4 bases and J by 8 bases, and 10 bases separated the two germline ends. The V call is TRBV5-1, the J call TRBJ2-1; D remains unclear. This TCR was recovered from a human donor in good health. Sample: PBMCs. The CDR3 DNA sequence: TGCGCCAGCAGCGTATTAGAGCATGAGCAGTTCTTC. This sequence encodes CASSVLEHEQFF.